This record covers a single TCR beta chain. The data derive from a study of metastatic and nonmetastatic thyroid tumors. With 1 base removed from V and 10 bases from J, the gap between germline ends came to 11 bases. The CDR3 is 12 amino acids. Germline-derived CDR1 and CDR2 are DFQATT and SNEGSKA (reference sequence). In the study's own analysis: Built for papillary thyroid cancer, a distant-metastasis classifier drew on CDR3 differences across clinicopathological groups. TCRdb re-processed the PCR reads through MiXCR. The V and J calls shown here were made by TCRdb, not taken from the authors' results. Of just over 30,000 clones in the sample, roughly a fifth were seen once. None of the patients had undergone any treatment ahead of thyroid surgery.

This TCR derives from a female donor with papillary thyroid cancer or a benign thyroid nodule (not recorded which). Some clones in this sample may be carry-over from other donors' samples. This chain links TRBV20-1 with TRBJ2-1; D remains ambiguous. The sample was blood. This CDR3 reads CSARVGSNEQFF. CDR3 in DNA: TGCAGTGCTAGAGTGGGTAGCAACGAGCAGTTCTTC.